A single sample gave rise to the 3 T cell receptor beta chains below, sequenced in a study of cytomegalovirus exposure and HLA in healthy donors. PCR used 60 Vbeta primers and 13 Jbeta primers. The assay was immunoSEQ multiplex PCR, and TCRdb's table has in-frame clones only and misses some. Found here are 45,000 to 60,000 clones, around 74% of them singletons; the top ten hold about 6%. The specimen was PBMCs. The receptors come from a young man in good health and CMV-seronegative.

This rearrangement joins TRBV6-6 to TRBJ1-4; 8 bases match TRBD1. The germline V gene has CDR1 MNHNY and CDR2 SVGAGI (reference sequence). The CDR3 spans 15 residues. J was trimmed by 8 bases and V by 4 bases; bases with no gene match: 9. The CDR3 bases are TGTGCCAGCAGTTCCCCAGGGACAGGAAGAGAAAAACTGTTTTTT. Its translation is CASSSPGTGREKLFF.

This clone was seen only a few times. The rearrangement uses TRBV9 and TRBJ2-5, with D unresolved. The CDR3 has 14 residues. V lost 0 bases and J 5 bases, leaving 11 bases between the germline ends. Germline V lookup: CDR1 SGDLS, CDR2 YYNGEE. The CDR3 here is CASSVETGRETQYF. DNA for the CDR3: TGTGCCAGCAGCGTAGAGACGGGTCGGGAGACCCAGTACTTC.

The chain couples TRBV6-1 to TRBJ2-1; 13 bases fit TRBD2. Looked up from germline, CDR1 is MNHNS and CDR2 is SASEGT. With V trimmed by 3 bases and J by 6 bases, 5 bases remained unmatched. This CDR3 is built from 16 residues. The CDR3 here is CASSEGRLAGGNEQFF. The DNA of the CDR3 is TGTGCCAGCAGTGAGGGACGACTAGCGGGAGGCAATGAGCAGTTCTTC.